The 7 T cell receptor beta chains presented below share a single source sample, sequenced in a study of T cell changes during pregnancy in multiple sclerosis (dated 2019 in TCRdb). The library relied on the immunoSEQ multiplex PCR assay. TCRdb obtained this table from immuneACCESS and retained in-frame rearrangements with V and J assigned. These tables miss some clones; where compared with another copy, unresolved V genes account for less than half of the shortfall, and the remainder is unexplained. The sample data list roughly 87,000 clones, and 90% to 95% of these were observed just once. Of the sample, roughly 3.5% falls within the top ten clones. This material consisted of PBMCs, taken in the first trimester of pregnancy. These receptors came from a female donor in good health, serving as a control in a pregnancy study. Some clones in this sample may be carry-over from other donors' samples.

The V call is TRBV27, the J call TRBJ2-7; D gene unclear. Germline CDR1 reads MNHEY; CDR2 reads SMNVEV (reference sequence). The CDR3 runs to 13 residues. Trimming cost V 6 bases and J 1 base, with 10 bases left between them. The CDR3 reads CASRRVDSYEQYF. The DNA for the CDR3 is TGTGCCAGCAGACGGGTGGATTCCTACGAGCAGTACTTC.

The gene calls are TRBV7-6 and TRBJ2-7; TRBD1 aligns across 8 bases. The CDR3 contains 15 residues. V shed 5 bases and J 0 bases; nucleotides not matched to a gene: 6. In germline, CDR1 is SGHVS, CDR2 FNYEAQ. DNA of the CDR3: TGTGCCAGCAGCAAGTCGGACAGGGCCTCCTACGAGCAGTACTTC. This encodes CASSKSDRASYEQYF.

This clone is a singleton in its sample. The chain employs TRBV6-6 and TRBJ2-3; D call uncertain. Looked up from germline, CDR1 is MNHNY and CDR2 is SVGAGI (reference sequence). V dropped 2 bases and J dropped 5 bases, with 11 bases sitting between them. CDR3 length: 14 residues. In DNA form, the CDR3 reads TGTGCCAGCAGTTACGCGTTAGCCAAAGATACGCAGTATTTT. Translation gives CASSYALAKDTQYF.

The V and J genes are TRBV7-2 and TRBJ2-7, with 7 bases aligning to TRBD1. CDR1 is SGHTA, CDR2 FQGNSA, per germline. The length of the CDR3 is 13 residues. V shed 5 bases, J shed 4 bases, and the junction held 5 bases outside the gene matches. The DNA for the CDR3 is TGTGCCAGCAGCCAGACAGGGTTGTACGAGCAGTACTTC. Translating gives CASSQTGLYEQYF.

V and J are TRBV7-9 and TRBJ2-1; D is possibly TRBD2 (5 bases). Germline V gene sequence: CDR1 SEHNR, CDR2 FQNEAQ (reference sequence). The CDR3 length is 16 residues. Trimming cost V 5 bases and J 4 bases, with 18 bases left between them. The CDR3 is CASSPGIVGGYNEQFF. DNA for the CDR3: TGTGCCAGCAGCCCCGGGATAGTCGGTGGTTACAATGAGCAGTTCTTC.

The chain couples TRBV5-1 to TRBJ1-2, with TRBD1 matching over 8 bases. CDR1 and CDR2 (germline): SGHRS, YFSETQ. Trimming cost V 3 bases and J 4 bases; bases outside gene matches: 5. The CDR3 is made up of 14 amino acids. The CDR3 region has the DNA TGCGCCAGCAGCTCAGGGGGCGAGGGCTATGGCTACACCTTC. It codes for CASSSGGEGYGYTF.

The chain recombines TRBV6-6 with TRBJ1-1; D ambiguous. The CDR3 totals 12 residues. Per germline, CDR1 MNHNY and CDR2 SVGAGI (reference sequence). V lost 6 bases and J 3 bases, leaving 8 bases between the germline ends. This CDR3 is CASSYGYTEAFF. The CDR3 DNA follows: TGTGCCAGCAGCTATGGTTACACTGAAGCTTTCTTT.